A single TCR beta chain is shown here with its context. The antigen is unknown. The source of the sample is a study of identical twins. Whole-study results and caveats: Invariant T cells like MAIT and iNKT could partly confound the zero-insertion analyses.

TCRdb itself ran the 5' RACE reads through MiXCR, one entry per CDR3 protein. Seen here are 500,000 or so distinct CDR3 sequences, roughly a fifth observed once, and the top ten hold under 0.95%. These data were also filed under a second study, of T cells expressing NK-cell markers.

This receptor was taken from a woman younger than 35 in good health. The sequenced sample was CD4+ T cells sorted from blood.

This CDR3 reads CSATNLAGNTDTQYF. CDR3 sequence (DNA): TGCAGTGCTACCAATTTAGCGGGAAACACAGATACGCAGTATTTT. The chain combines TRBV20-1 with TRBJ2-3; 8 nucleotides line up with TRBD2. After removal of 4 bases from V and 2 bases from J, the junction contained 8 bases not matched to a gene. CDR1 DFQATT and CDR2 SNEGSKA come from the germline V gene (reference sequence). CDR3 length: 15 amino acids.